One sample yielded the 10 T cell receptor beta chains listed below, sequenced in a study of identical twins. TCRdb used MiXCR to reprocess the 5' RACE reads, holding one entry per CDR3 protein. The table has around 340,000 distinct CDR3 sequences, approximately 13% seen once. These data were also reused for a study on yellow fever vaccine responses in identical twins.

Source material: CD8+ T cells sorted from blood. The source is a woman younger than 30 in good health.

This clonotype was detected ten times or more. This rearrangement joins TRBV25-1 to TRBJ2-7; D is undetermined. V was clipped by 6 bases and J by 3 bases, with 18 bases between them. From germline, CDR1 is MGHDK and CDR2 SYGVNS. This CDR3 contains 15 residues. The DNA of the CDR3 is TGTGCCAGCAGGGGGTGGTCCGGAGACAACTACGAGCAGTACTTC. Translated: CASRGWSGDNYEQYF.

In this sample, this clonotype turned up a few times. J is TRBJ2-1 and V is TRBV7-9, with 9 bases fitting TRBD2. After removal of 1 base from V and 4 bases from J, the junction contained 8 bases not matched to a gene. The CDR3 has 17 residues. Germline-derived CDR1 and CDR2 are SEHNR and FQNEAQ (reference sequence). CDR3 sequence (DNA): TGTGCCAGCAGCTTAGTTGTGACTAGCGGAGAATACAATGAGCAGTTCTTC. This codes for CASSLVVTSGEYNEQFF.

The chain is built from TRBV9 and TRBJ2-1; 9 bases line up with TRBD2. With 3 bases clipped from V and 3 bases from J, the junction kept 4 bases outside the gene matches. CDR3 length: 15 amino acids. CDR1 is SGDLS and CDR2 is YYNGEE in the germline V gene. The CDR3, as DNA: TGTGCCAGCAGCGAGGGTAGCGGGAGCTACAATGAGCAGTTCTTC. Amino acids: CASSEGSGSYNEQFF.

CDR3 loop: CASIGPTSYNEQFF. The CDR3 nucleotides read TGTGCCAGCATCGGCCCTACCTCCTACAATGAGCAGTTCTTC. The rearrangement uses TRBV7-9 and TRBJ2-1, with unresolved D. The germline CDR1 and CDR2 sequences are SEHNR and FQNEAQ (reference sequence). Between the trimmed V and J ends, which lost 7 bases and 0 bases, there was a span of 10 bases. The CDR3 has 14 amino acids.

The table lists this clonotype with a few counts. The genes are TRBV29-1 and TRBJ2-1; D gene unclear. V lost 3 bases to trimming and J lost 5 bases, with 5 bases between them. The CDR3 has 11 residues. CDR1 and CDR2 (germline): SQVTM, ANQGSEA. CDR3 sequence: CSVDPNNEQFF. CDR3 nucleotides: TGCAGCGTTGACCCAAACAATGAGCAGTTCTTC.

This chain joins TRBV5-1 and TRBJ2-3; 7 bases map to TRBD2. CDR1 is SGHRS, CDR2 YFSETQ, per germline. The CDR3 covers 16 residues. V was pared by 4 bases and J by 0 bases, with 8 bases of the junction left unmatched. CDR3 nucleotide sequence: TGCGCCAGCAGCCCGAGGACTAGACCTAGCACAGATACGCAGTATTTT. It is translated as CASSPRTRPSTDTQYF.

The V and J genes are TRBV4-1 and TRBJ1-6, with D tentatively TRBD1 (6 bases). CDR1 is MGHRA, CDR2 YSYEKL, per germline. The CDR3 loop spans 14 amino acids. Trimming left V 1 base short and J 10 bases short, with 11 bases between. The CDR3 here is CASSQGDTVSPLHF. CDR3 coding DNA: TGCGCCAGCAGCCAAGGGGACACAGTCTCACCCCTCCACTTT.

V gene TRBV5-6 combines with J gene TRBJ2-5; D possibly corresponds to TRBD2 (8 bases). Germline CDR1 is SGHDT and CDR2 is YYEEEE. Trimming removed 3 bases from V and 5 bases from J, with 23 bases in between. This CDR3 spans 17 amino acids. The CDR3 protein is CASSSVELAGGQETQYF. In DNA form, the CDR3 reads TGTGCCAGCAGCTCTGTAGAACTTGCGGGGGGACAGGAGACCCAGTACTTC. Variable domain in full (rest from reference TRBV5-6 and TRBJ2-5): DAGVTQSPTHLIKTRGQQVTLRCSPKSGHDTVSWYQQALGQGPQFIFQYYEEEERQRGNFPDRFSGHQFPNYSSELNVNALLLGDSALYLCASSSVELAGGQETQYFGPGTRLLVL.

There are a few counts of this clonotype. The chain is built from TRBV7-9 and TRBJ2-1; no clear D. Trimming removed 5 bases from V and 5 bases from J, with 19 bases in between. The CDR3 runs to 16 residues. CDR1 and CDR2 (germline): SEHNR, FQNEAQ (reference sequence). This CDR3 is CASSLTDQTMNNEQFF. As DNA, the CDR3 is TGTGCCAGCAGCCTTACCGACCAGACAATGAACAATGAGCAGTTCTTC.

In DNA form, the CDR3 reads TGTGCCAGCAGTTACGTTTTAGGAGACAATGAGCAGTTCTTC. Its protein product is CASSYVLGDNEQFF. The chain combines TRBV6-5 with TRBJ2-1; D is uncertain. Germline assignment: CDR1 MNHEY and CDR2 SVGAGI. This CDR3 contains 14 residues. Trimming stripped 2 bases from V and 5 bases from J, with 10 bases between.